This TCR beta chain stems from a study of graft-versus-host responses after intestinal transplantation. Study information: The transplants performed in recipients were multivisceral, liver-intestinal, or isolated intestinal. Recipients uniformly received anti-thymocyte globulin induction, followed by tacrolimus and steroids for around 3 years.

This CDR3 is 14 amino acids long. The junction had 4 bases not matched to a gene; V was cut back by 2 bases and J by 5 bases. Germline V lookup: CDR1 SNHLY, CDR2 FYNNEI. Study observations and caveats: Recipient marrow contained GvH clones, some of which appeared first in ileum or blood. Early after transplant, HvG declines were associated with peak levels of circulating GvH clones.

Profiling relied on immunoSEQ multiplex PCR, and the TCRdb table lists in-frame clones only, not all of them. This sample has roughly 39,000 clones, with roughly 95% found just once. As to this clone: The antigen remains unidentified.

The rearrangement links TRBV2 to TRBJ1-2, with 8 bases matching TRBD1. The receptor was derived from a human donor who was the organ donor for an intestinal transplant. Source: unstimulated CD8+ T cells sorted from spleen or lymph node cells, taken before transplant. CDR3 bases: TGTGCCAGCAGTGAAATGGGACAGGATTATGGCTACACCTTC. Its translation is CASSEMGQDYGYTF.